The T cell receptor (beta chain) under discussion was sequenced for a study of cytotoxic CD8 clonotypes in ibrutinib-treated CLL. About this clone itself: Its target is unknown.

Points from the study as a whole: The study sampled sustained-remission and progressing patients at different times.

Data came from immunoSEQ multiplex PCR; TCRdb stores just in-frame clones and leaves some out. In the table there are 130,000 or so clones, 75% to 90% of which are singletons. Germline-derived CDR1 and CDR2 are SGHRS and YFSETQ. Trimming shortened V by 0 bases and J by 6 bases, and 10 bases separated the two germline ends. CDR3 size: 13 residues. This clonotype was sampled from a human donor with chronic lymphocytic leukemia. J is TRBJ2-7 and V is TRBV5-1; D assignment may be TRBD1 or TRBD2 (7 bases each). The sequenced sample was PBMCs, obtained after 24 months of ibrutinib treatment. The DNA for the CDR3 is TGCGCCAGCAGCTTGGCCAGGGGGGGCGAGCAGTACTTC. It specifies CASSLARGGEQYF.